What follows is one T cell receptor (beta chain) and its context. Per the germline V gene, CDR1 is SGDLS and CDR2 is YYNGEE. This CDR3 contains 15 residues. J was trimmed by 7 bases and V by 0 bases; bases with no gene match: 8. This record belongs to a study of cytomegalovirus exposure and HLA in healthy donors. PCR used 60 Vbeta primers and 13 Jbeta primers. Using immunoSEQ multiplex PCR, the repertoire was profiled, and TCRdb retains in-frame clones only, with some absent. This table has about 140,000 clones, approximately 80% appearing once. The source material was PBMCs. This TCR derives from a woman aged 40 to 50 in good health and CMV-seropositive. This rearrangement joins TRBV9 to TRBJ2-7, with 9 bases fitting TRBD2. This CDR3 is CASSVGASGMDEQYF. The DNA of the CDR3 is TGTGCCAGCAGCGTAGGGGCTAGCGGGATGGATGAGCAGTACTTC.